The sequence of this TCR beta chain was determined in a study of T cell changes during pregnancy in multiple sclerosis. Assay: immunoSEQ multiplex PCR; the TCRdb copy retains only in-frame clones and omits some. The data show 55,000 or so clones, about 90% seen once. The count of this clone is one. The sample in question was CD4+ T cells from peripheral blood mononuclear cells, obtained after pregnancy. This TCR came from a female donor in good health, enrolled as a control in a pregnancy study.

In DNA, the CDR3 is TGTGCCAGCAGCTTGCGGGGGAGGGAGACCCAGTACTTC. The encoded protein is CASSLRGRETQYF. The rearrangement joins TRBV7-8 to TRBJ2-5; 7 bases are shared with TRBD2. Trimming removed 3 bases from V and 5 bases from J; junction bases left unmatched: 3. This CDR3 spans 13 amino acids. Germline lookup yields CDR1 SGHVS and CDR2 FQNEAQ.